Below, 25 T cell receptor beta chains from the same sample are listed, as sequenced in a study of blood T cell repertoires in COVID-19. The repertoire was sequenced with immunoSEQ multiplex PCR; TCRdb's copy has only in-frame clones and lacks some. The sample has roughly 100,000 clones, approximately 89% seen once; the top ten hold 17%. The sample taken for sequencing was peripheral blood. All receptors come from a woman aged 80 or over in a cohort sampled during active COVID-19.

V usage is TRBV10-1 and J usage is TRBJ2-1, with 7 bases identical to TRBD2. Germline assignment: CDR1 WNHNN and CDR2 SYGVQD (reference sequence). The junction had 11 bases not matched to a gene; V was cut back by 4 bases and J by 5 bases. CDR3 size: 16 residues. CDR3 protein: CASSGKLADLNNEQFF. CDR3 DNA: TGCGCCAGCAGTGGGAAGCTAGCGGACCTAAACAATGAGCAGTTCTTC.

V is TRBV6-6 and J is TRBJ1-6; D is undetermined. Germline CDR1 reads MNHNY; CDR2 reads SVGAGI (reference sequence). Trimming pared 4 bases from V and 4 bases from J, leaving 11 bases between. This CDR3 comprises 15 residues. In DNA form, the CDR3 reads TGTGCCAGCAGTTCCCAGTCCTCGTATAATTCACCCCTCCACTTT. It encodes CASSSQSSYNSPLHF.

The chain couples TRBV24-1 to TRBJ2-1, with TRBD2 as a possible D gene (6 bases). V was clipped by 4 bases and J by 6 bases, with 15 bases between them. The CDR3 spans 15 residues. Germline CDR1 is KGHDR and CDR2 is SFDVKD. The CDR3 region has the DNA TGTGCCACCAGTGAACCCTACTGGGACTCCAATGAGCAGTTCTTC. It encodes CATSEPYWDSNEQFF.

V and J are TRBV6-1 and TRBJ2-7; weak D call: TRBD2 (5 bases). Trimming took off 2 bases at V and 6 bases at J, with 11 bases between the two ends. Germline CDR1 is MNHNS and CDR2 is SASEGT. The CDR3 consists of 13 residues. CDR3 DNA: TGTGCCAGCAGTGAAAGCACTAGGGTCGAGCAGTACTTC. It encodes CASSESTRVEQYF.

This rearrangement joins TRBV6-5 to TRBJ2-5; D possibly corresponds to TRBD1 (7 bases). The V end lost 0 bases, the J end lost 5 bases, and 16 bases lay between the germline ends. Per the germline V gene, CDR1 is MNHEY and CDR2 is SVGAGI. CDR3 length: 16 residues. The CDR3 DNA is TGTGCCAGCAGTTACTCGAGGACAGGAGGGGGGGAGACCCAGTACTTC. As protein: CASSYSRTGGGETQYF.

The chain recombines TRBV27 with TRBJ2-1; tentatively, D is TRBD2 (6 bases). The germline gives CDR1 MNHEY, CDR2 SMNVEV (reference sequence). The CDR3 spans 15 residues. V lost 6 bases and J 4 bases, leaving 16 bases between the germline ends. In DNA, the CDR3 is TGTGCCAGCAGGGCTTGGGGAGGAGGATACAATGAGCAGTTCTTC. This gives the protein CASRAWGGGYNEQFF.

This sequence joins TRBV11-2 and TRBJ2-7; TRBD2 matches at 8 bases. The V gene's germline CDR1 is SGHAT and CDR2 FQNNGV. The CDR3 spans 15 residues. Losses at the gene ends were 1 base for V and 2 bases for J; bases not matched to a gene: 4. DNA for the CDR3: TGTGCCAGCAGCTTAGGGCCGGGAGGGCCCTACGAGCAGTACTTC. Translation gives CASSLGPGGPYEQYF.

The V gene is TRBV7-2, the J gene TRBJ2-5; maybe TRBD2 (5 bases). Trimming stripped 1 base from V and 4 bases from J, with 13 bases between. The CDR3 extends over 15 amino acids. CDR1 SGHTA and CDR2 FQGNSA come from the germline V gene. The CDR3 loop reads CASSLVAGMVETQYF. CDR3 in DNA: TGTGCCAGCAGCTTAGTCGCGGGTATGGTAGAGACCCAGTACTTC.

V gene TRBV10-3 combines with J gene TRBJ2-5, with D unclear. Per germline, CDR1 ENHRY and CDR2 SYGVKD. This CDR3 contains 11 residues. Trimming removed 3 bases at V and 5 bases at J, with 4 bases between. The CDR3 region is CAISDRETQYF. The CDR3 bases are TGTGCCATCAGTGACCGGGAGACCCAGTACTTC.

The chain carries TRBV7-9 and TRBJ1-5, with 10 bases matching TRBD1. Germline CDR1 reads SEHNR; CDR2 reads FQNEAQ (reference sequence). This CDR3 has 14 residues. Trimming at V came to 6 bases and at J to 6 bases, leaving 5 bases not matched to a gene. For the CDR3, the DNA is TGTGCCAGCAGTTTCGGGACAGGGGCTCAGCCCCAGCATTTT. It codes for CASSFGTGAQPQHF. The full variable domain, in which reference TRBV7-9 and TRBJ1-5 provide the parts outside the CDR3, is DTGVSQNPRHKITKRGQNVTFRCDPISEHNRLYWYRQTLGQGPEFLTYFQNEAQLEKSRLLSDRFSAERPKGSFSTLEIQRTEQGDSAMYLCASSFGTGAQPQHFGDGTRLSIL.

The V call is TRBV15, the J call TRBJ2-7; TRBD2 is a possible D gene (5 bases). The length of the CDR3 is 15 residues. Germline CDR1 and CDR2: LNHNV and YYDKDF (reference sequence). V was pared by 1 base and J by 5 bases, with 15 bases between. The CDR3 nucleotides are TGTGCCACCAGCAGAGGCAGCCCCGGGATCAACGAGCAGTACTTC. It encodes CATSRGSPGINEQYF.

This chain uses TRBV28 with TRBJ1-2; D is possibly TRBD1 (6 bases). This CDR3 is built from 15 residues. CDR1 MDHEN and CDR2 SYDVKM come from the germline V gene. The V gene lost 6 bases and the J gene lost 1 base, with 15 bases spanning the gap. The CDR3 loop is CASRTTGLDNYGYTF. CDR3 in DNA: TGTGCCAGCAGGACTACAGGGTTGGATAACTATGGCTACACCTTC.

The chain employs TRBV29-1 and TRBJ2-1; TRBD2 matches 8 bases. The V segment lost 6 bases and the J segment 6 bases; nucleotides outside the gene matches: 10. The CDR3 extends over 14 amino acids. Germline V gene lookup returns CDR1 SQVTM and CDR2 ANQGSEA. Written as DNA, the CDR3 is TGCAGCGTACGGACTAGCACATCGTCCAATGAGCAGTTCTTC. It is translated as CSVRTSTSSNEQFF.

The CDR3: CASSPAWGAGGARGEAFF. The CDR3 DNA reads TGTGCCAGCAGCCCCGCCTGGGGGGCAGGGGGAGCGAGGGGTGAAGCTTTCTTT. The chain carries TRBV4-2 and TRBJ1-1; TRBD1 matches 7 bases. The length of the CDR3 is 18 residues. Germline loops: CDR1 LGHNA, CDR2 YNFKEQ. The V gene end was trimmed by 4 bases and the J gene end by 7 bases; junction bases not matched to a gene: 21.

The chain employs TRBV5-4 and TRBJ2-1, with D maybe TRBD2 (5 bases). The CDR3 covers 15 residues. Per the germline V gene, CDR1 is SGHNT and CDR2 is YYREEE (reference sequence). Trimming cost V 2 bases and J 6 bases, with 15 bases left between them. The CDR3 reads CASSLSGRAFNEQFF. CDR3 nucleotide sequence: TGTGCCAGCAGCTTAAGCGGAAGGGCCTTCAATGAGCAGTTCTTC.

The rearrangement joins TRBV5-1 to TRBJ2-7; 7 nucleotides line up with TRBD1. The germline V gene encodes CDR1 SGHRS and CDR2 YFSETQ. The CDR3 is made up of 16 amino acids. V was clipped by 0 bases and J by 0 bases; unmatched bases: 6. CDR3 nucleotide sequence: TGCGCCAGCAGCTTGGCCACAGGGGCTAGCTCCTACGAGCAGTACTTC. This codes for CASSLATGASSYEQYF.

The rearrangement joins TRBV18 to TRBJ2-7; 10 nucleotides agree with TRBD1. V lost 2 bases and J lost 3; bases outside the gene matches: 7. The germline V gene has CDR1 KGHSH and CDR2 LQKENI. This CDR3 has 16 amino acids. CDR3 amino acids: CASSPETGGLNYEQYF. The CDR3, as DNA: TGTGCCAGCTCACCAGAGACAGGGGGCCTTAACTACGAGCAGTACTTC.

This chain joins TRBV3-1 (or the pseudogene TRBV3-2) and TRBJ2-1; 10 bases are a match to TRBD2. Germline V lookup: CDR1 LGHDT, CDR2 YNNKEL (reference sequence). CDR3 length: 15 residues. With 2 bases clipped from V and 4 bases from J, the junction kept 2 bases outside the gene matches. The CDR3 reads CASSQLAGGYNEQFF. The CDR3 nucleotides are TGTGCCAGCAGCCAATTAGCGGGGGGATACAATGAGCAGTTCTTC.

This chain connects TRBV5-1 to TRBJ1-4, with a possible D match to TRBD1 (6 bases). The CDR3 is made up of 16 amino acids. Trimming took 0 bases from V and 0 from J, leaving 9 bases between them. The V gene's germline CDR1 is SGHRS and CDR2 YFSETQ. DNA for the CDR3: TGCGCCAGCAGCTTGGGGGGGCAGGCAACTAATGAAAAACTGTTTTTT. Residues: CASSLGGQATNEKLFF.

The chain employs TRBV18 and TRBJ2-7; the D gene is possibly TRBD1 (5 bases). V shed 2 bases and J shed 2 bases, with 7 bases lying between them. The CDR3 runs 13 residues. Germline CDR1 reads KGHSH; CDR2 reads LQKENI. CDR3 nucleotide sequence: TGTGCCAGCTCACCAAGGGGTACCTACGAGCAGTACTTC. Translating gives CASSPRGTYEQYF.

The J gene is TRBJ2-5, the V gene TRBV5-4; no firm D call. Looked up from germline, CDR1 is SGHNT and CDR2 is YYREEE (reference sequence). The CDR3 totals 13 residues. The ends were cut back, 1 base at V and 5 bases at J, with 9 bases in the middle. In DNA form, the CDR3 reads TGTGCCAGCAGCTTGAATCTAGGCGAGACCCAGTACTTC. It encodes CASSLNLGETQYF.

J is TRBJ2-3 and V is TRBV11-3; D is possibly TRBD2 (7 bases). Germline lookup yields CDR1 SGHNT and CDR2 YENEEA. Deletions cut 4 bases from V and 4 bases from J, with 15 bases between. The CDR3 runs to 15 residues. As DNA, the CDR3 is TGTGCCAGCAGCTCCCGGGGGGCAGGGTCAGATACGCAGTATTTT. Protein sequence: CASSSRGAGSDTQYF.

The chain links TRBV2 to TRBJ2-6; a weak D match, TRBD1 (5 bases). The germline CDR1 and CDR2 sequences are SNHLY and FYNNEI. V was clipped by 8 bases and J by 0 bases, with 17 bases between them. The CDR3 is made up of 17 amino acids. This chain's CDR3 is CASGDGAANSGANVLTF. The CDR3 bases are TGTGCCAGCGGGGATGGGGCGGCCAACTCTGGGGCCAACGTCCTGACTTTC.

CDR3: CASSLYGQSLSGANVLTF. The CDR3 bases are TGTGCCAGCAGTTTATACGGACAATCCCTCTCTGGGGCCAACGTCCTGACTTTC. The V call is TRBV28, the J call TRBJ2-6; weak D call: TRBD1 (5 bases). The length of the CDR3 is 18 residues. Germline loops: CDR1 MDHEN, CDR2 SYDVKM. Trimming removed 1 base at V and 0 bases at J, with 13 bases between. The full variable domain, in which reference TRBV28 and TRBJ2-6 provide the parts outside the CDR3, is DVKVTQSSRYLVKRTGEKVFLECVQDMDHENMFWYRQDPGLGLRLIYFSYDVKMKEKGDIPEGYSVSREKKERFSLILESASTNQTSMYLCASSLYGQSLSGANVLTFGAGSRLTVL.

This chain links TRBV27 with TRBJ2-3, with 8 bases lining up with TRBD2. The CDR3 is made up of 15 amino acids. V shed 5 bases, J shed 1 base, and the junction held 5 bases outside the gene matches. Germline V gene lookup returns CDR1 MNHEY and CDR2 SMNVEV (reference sequence). This CDR3 is CASSPLAVRTDTQYF. CDR3 DNA sequence: TGTGCCAGCAGTCCACTAGCGGTTCGCACAGATACGCAGTATTTT.